The 4 T cell receptor beta chains presented below share a single source sample, sequenced in a study of cytomegalovirus exposure and HLA in healthy donors. PCR primers comprised 60 Vbeta and 13 Jbeta primers. Some clones are missing from TCRdb's copy, which holds only in-frame ones; the method was immunoSEQ multiplex PCR. The sample has about 110,000 clones; about 70% are singletons. Sequencing was done on a sample of PBMCs. The receptors originated from a man between 25 and 39 years old in good health and CMV-seropositive.

The rearrangement joins TRBV11-2 to TRBJ2-7, with a tentative D call TRBD1 (5 bases). Deletions cut 5 bases from V and 3 bases from J, with 11 bases between. The CDR3 length is 13 residues. CDR1 is SGHAT and CDR2 is FQNNGV in the germline V gene. This chain's CDR3 is CASSRSQGYEQYF. The CDR3 DNA reads TGTGCCAGCAGCCGTAGTCAGGGCTACGAGCAGTACTTC. Full variable domain (outside the CDR3, taken from reference TRBV11-2 and TRBJ2-7): EAGVAQSPRYKIIEKRQSVAFWCNPISGHATLYWYQQILGQGPKLLIQFQNNGVVDDSQLPKDRFSAERLKGVDSTLKIQPAKLEDSAVYLCASSRSQGYEQYFGPGTRLTVT.

The rearrangement joins TRBV14 to TRBJ1-6; D not certain. The CDR3 is 13 amino acids. Germline loops: CDR1 SGHDN, CDR2 FVKESK. V lost 0 bases and J 16 bases, leaving 13 bases between the germline ends. The CDR3 DNA is TGTGCCAGCAGCCAAGAGGTACAGAATAGACTCCACTTT. Its protein is CASSQEVQNRLHF.

J is TRBJ2-7 and V is TRBV7-2; 11 nucleotides line up with TRBD2. The CDR3 extends over 16 amino acids. V was pared by 5 bases and J by 2 bases, with 8 bases of the junction left unmatched. CDR1 is SGHTA and CDR2 is FQGNSA in the germline V gene. The CDR3: CASSTASGGTAYEQYF. The CDR3 DNA sequence: TGTGCCAGCAGCACCGCTAGCGGGGGGACCGCCTACGAGCAGTACTTC.

The chain has TRBV6-5 and TRBJ1-2; no clear D. V dropped 2 bases and J dropped 4 bases, with 14 bases sitting between them. Germline V gives CDR1 MNHEY, CDR2 SVGAGI. The CDR3 runs 15 residues. The CDR3 reads CASSYTANGVYGYTF. DNA of the CDR3: TGTGCCAGCAGTTACACCGCTAACGGGGTCTATGGCTACACCTTC.